The 25 T cell receptor beta chains in this list originate from one sample, sequenced in a study of blood T cell repertoires in COVID-19 (dated by TCRdb to about 2020). The protocol used for the library was the immunoSEQ multiplex PCR assay. Imported from immuneACCESS, the table was reduced by TCRdb to in-frame sequences with V and J called. These copies leave out some clones; in studies compared against another copy, an unresolved V gene accounts for under half, and the cause of the remainder is not known. The sample includes 390,000 or so clones, with more than 80% observed a single time. The ten largest account for under 4% of the sample. The sample comprised peripheral blood. The source is a woman aged 25-40 years with COVID-19, enrolled during active disease.

The rearrangement links TRBV19 to TRBJ2-1; 8 nucleotides line up with TRBD2. The CDR3 loop spans 17 amino acids. V dropped 5 bases and J dropped 4; count of bases not matched to a gene: 13. CDR1 and CDR2 (germline): LNHDA, SQIVND (reference sequence). The CDR3 DNA is TGTGCCAGTAGTCCACTCGGCTACGGGAGGGAGTACAATGAGCAGTTCTTC. Protein sequence: CASSPLGYGREYNEQFF.

The chain couples TRBV30 to TRBJ2-4, with D possibly matching TRBD2 (5 bases). This CDR3 comprises 14 residues. The V end lost 0 bases, the J end lost 1 base, and 7 bases lay between the germline ends. The V gene's germline CDR1 is GTSNPN and CDR2 SVGIG (reference sequence). This CDR3 is CAWSVSGAKNIQYF. In nucleotides, the CDR3 is TGTGCCTGGAGTGTTTCGGGGGCCAAAAACATTCAGTACTTC.

The chain employs TRBV14 and TRBJ1-2; a possible D gene is TRBD1 (6 bases). The CDR3 runs 14 residues. The V end was cut by 4 bases, the J end by 5 bases, with 14 bases between. Germline CDR1 reads SGHDN; CDR2 reads FVKESK. The chain's CDR3 is CASSPGGAGYGYTF. The CDR3 DNA reads TGTGCCAGCAGCCCGGGGGGGGCCGGGTATGGCTACACCTTC.

V gene TRBV5-5 combines with J gene TRBJ2-1, with D possibly matching TRBD2 (6 bases). The CDR3 covers 13 residues. The germline V gene has CDR1 SGHKS and CDR2 YYEKEE (reference sequence). The V gene lost 0 bases and the J gene lost 10 bases, with 11 bases spanning the gap. CDR3 in DNA: TGTGCCAGCAGCTTGGCTCGGCGGGACGAGCAGTTCTTC. This gives the protein CASSLARRDEQFF.

This chain links TRBV6-2 or TRBV6-3 with TRBJ1-5; D may be TRBD1 (5 bases). The V end was cut by 6 bases, the J end by 6 bases, with 30 bases between. Germline assignment: CDR1 MNHEY and CDR2 SVGEGT. The CDR3 extends over 19 amino acids. The CDR3 is CASSRRSLSLQLGGQPQHF. The DNA for the CDR3 is TGTGCCAGCAGCCGACGGAGTTTATCGCTCCAGTTGGGGGGTCAGCCCCAGCATTTT.

CDR3 bases: TGCGCCAGCAGCCATGTCGGCAGAACAGTTGCAACTAATGAAAAACTGTTTTTT. It encodes CASSHVGRTVATNEKLFF. The chain combines TRBV4-1 with TRBJ1-4, with D hard to call. CDR1 MGHRA and CDR2 YSYEKL come from the germline V gene. The CDR3 is 18 residues long. V was trimmed by 3 bases and J by 0 bases, leaving 17 bases between them.

The chain combines TRBV9 with TRBJ1-6, with 10 bases fitting TRBD1. The CDR3 runs 15 residues. The V segment lost 2 bases and the J segment 9 bases; nucleotides outside the gene matches: 5. Germline CDR1 and CDR2: SGDLS and YYNGEE. This CDR3 reads CASSVEGQGGSPLHF. DNA of the CDR3: TGTGCCAGCAGCGTCGAAGGACAGGGGGGTTCACCCCTCCACTTT.

The CDR3 spells CASSPQTVNTGELFF. CDR3 in DNA: TGTGCCAGCTCACCGCAAACAGTGAACACCGGGGAGCTGTTTTTT. The V and J genes are TRBV18 and TRBJ2-2; D ambiguous. The CDR3 runs 15 residues. From germline, CDR1 is KGHSH and CDR2 LQKENI. The V gene lost 3 bases and the J gene lost 1 base, with 9 bases spanning the gap.

The chain is built from TRBV6-5 and TRBJ1-1; D possibly corresponds to TRBD1 (5 bases). The CDR3 covers 15 residues. V was cut by 6 bases and J by 6 bases, with 20 bases left in between. Germline CDR1 MNHEY, CDR2 SVGAGI. The CDR3 region is CASRAPSGVWSEAFF. In DNA form, the CDR3 reads TGTGCCAGCAGGGCCCCGTCGGGGGTCTGGTCTGAAGCTTTCTTT.

The V and J genes are TRBV19 and TRBJ1-5, with a tentative D call TRBD1 (6 bases). The V end was cut by 10 bases, the J end by 0 bases, with 10 bases between. From germline, CDR1 is LNHDA and CDR2 SQIVND (reference sequence). The CDR3 has 13 residues. The CDR3 spells CATGQYSNQPQHF. The CDR3 DNA sequence: TGTGCCACCGGACAGTATAGCAATCAGCCCCAGCATTTT. Full variable domain (outside the CDR3, taken from reference TRBV19 and TRBJ1-5): DGGITQSPKYLFRKEGQNVTLSCEQNLNHDAMYWYRQDPGQGLRLIYYSQIVNDFQKGDIAEGYSVSREKKESFPLTVTSAQKNPTAFYLCATGQYSNQPQHFGDGTRLSIL.

This clone appeared a single time. The V call is TRBV6-5, the J call TRBJ1-1, with D tentatively TRBD1 (5 bases). V lost 8 bases, J lost 2 bases, and 18 bases lay in between. CDR1 and CDR2 from the germline V gene are MNHEY and SVGAGI. The length of the CDR3 is 15 residues. CDR3 bases: TGTGCCAGCTGCCCCGGGGGACGAGAAAACACTGAAGCTTTCTTT. Its protein is CASCPGGRENTEAFF.

V and J are TRBV6-5 and TRBJ2-7, with TRBD2 as a possible D gene (7 bases). In germline, CDR1 is MNHEY, CDR2 SVGAGI. The CDR3 is 15 residues long. Between the trimmed V and J ends, which lost 6 bases and 2 bases, there was a span of 17 bases. In DNA, the CDR3 is TGTGCCAGCAGGGGATGGGGGGGCAGGACCTACGAGCAGTACTTC. It is translated as CASRGWGGRTYEQYF.

This clone was observed a single time. The rearrangement links TRBV3-1 (or the pseudogene TRBV3-2) to TRBJ2-5; 11 bases fit TRBD1. V was pared by 4 bases and J by 2 bases, with 6 bases of the junction left unmatched. Germline CDR1 LGHDT, CDR2 YNNKEL (reference sequence). The CDR3 has 16 residues. The CDR3 sequence is CASSLRDRGGQETQYF. DNA of the CDR3: TGTGCCAGCAGCCTAAGGGACAGGGGGGGACAAGAGACCCAGTACTTC.

This clone is a singleton in its sample. The chain joins TRBV2 to TRBJ2-2; D not certain. The CDR3 sequence is 13 residues long. Germline V gene sequence: CDR1 SNHLY, CDR2 FYNNEI. V shed 5 bases and J shed 6 bases, with 10 bases lying between them. The CDR3 DNA sequence: TGTGCCAGCAGTATTACTCCCGCCGGGGAGCTGTTTTTT. Its protein is CASSITPAGELFF.

This clone came up once. This rearrangement joins TRBV27 to TRBJ1-1, with D perhaps TRBD1 (6 bases). The V gene lost 5 bases and the J gene lost 6 bases, with 16 bases spanning the gap. CDR1 and CDR2 (germline): MNHEY, SMNVEV (reference sequence). The CDR3 spans 14 residues. CDR3 loop: CASSPNTGHAEAFF. The DNA of the CDR3 is TGTGCCAGCAGTCCCAACACAGGGCACGCTGAAGCTTTCTTT.

CDR3 region: CASSQDRMRGQYF. For the CDR3, the DNA is TGTGCCAGCAGCCAAGATCGGATGCGGGGTCAGTACTTC. The chain recombines TRBV3-1 (or the pseudogene TRBV3-2) with TRBJ2-4; a possible D gene is TRBD2 (6 bases). CDR3 length equals 13 residues. Trimming removed 0 bases from V and 12 bases from J, with 12 bases in between. Germline values: CDR1 LGHDT, CDR2 YNNKEL (reference sequence).

This chain links TRBV7-8 with TRBJ2-3; 9 nucleotides agree with TRBD2. V was clipped by 1 base and J by 2 bases; unmatched bases: 10. CDR3 size: 18 residues. Germline CDR1 is SGHVS and CDR2 is FQNEAQ. In nucleotides, the CDR3 is TGTGCCAGCAGCTTAGGGGTAGTAGCGGGGGCCCCCACAGATACGCAGTATTTT. Protein product: CASSLGVVAGAPTDTQYF.

The chain couples TRBV2 to TRBJ2-3; TRBD2 matches at 9 bases. This CDR3 has 16 residues. V trimming: 4 bases; J trimming: 2 bases; junction bases outside the gene matches: 7. CDR1 and CDR2 from the germline V gene are SNHLY and FYNNEI. The CDR3 spells CASSGSSGAPTDTQYF. CDR3 bases: TGTGCCAGCAGTGGGTCTAGCGGGGCGCCCACAGATACGCAGTATTTT.

This chain connects TRBV15 to TRBJ2-5; 7 bases are a match to TRBD2. V dropped 0 bases and J dropped 4; count of bases not matched to a gene: 11. CDR1 LNHNV and CDR2 YYDKDF come from the germline V gene (reference sequence). This CDR3 contains 17 residues. CDR3 sequence: CATSRDGDRGLGETQYF. In DNA, the CDR3 is TGTGCCACCAGCAGAGATGGTGACAGAGGACTAGGAGAGACCCAGTACTTC.

The chain carries TRBV4-1 and TRBJ1-6, with TRBD1 matching over 8 bases. Germline CDR1 and CDR2: MGHRA and YSYEKL. Germline trimming cut 5 bases from V and 10 bases from J; bases unmatched to any gene: 16. This CDR3 spans 17 amino acids. This CDR3 reads CASSYNLQGVGPSPLHF. CDR3 sequence (DNA): TGCGCCAGCAGCTATAATTTACAGGGGGTCGGGCCATCACCCCTCCACTTT.

The V and J genes are TRBV2 and TRBJ2-7; tentative D call: TRBD2 (5 bases). This CDR3 region has 13 residues. With 4 bases removed from V and 6 bases from J, the gap between germline ends came to 13 bases. Germline lookup yields CDR1 SNHLY and CDR2 FYNNEI. CDR3 region: CASSVGLPPEQYV. In DNA, the CDR3 is TGTGCCAGCAGTGTCGGACTGCCCCCCGAGCAGTACGTC.

The chain uses TRBV6-5 and TRBJ2-7; tentative D call: TRBD1 (5 bases). V was clipped by 5 bases and J by 4 bases, with 18 bases between them. Germline V gene data show CDR1 as MNHEY and CDR2 as SVGAGI. The CDR3 length is 15 residues. The DNA for the CDR3 is TGTGCCAGCAGTCCAGGGCTTACGAAGCCATACGAGCAGTACTTC. Its translation is CASSPGLTKPYEQYF.

This CDR3 reads CASSAAGEGALSSGLYEQYV. CDR3 bases: TGTGCCAGCAGTGCAGCCGGGGAGGGAGCCCTTAGTAGCGGACTCTACGAGCAGTACGTC. The chain employs TRBV27 and TRBJ2-7, with TRBD2 identical over 7 bases. Germline loops: CDR1 MNHEY, CDR2 SMNVEV (reference sequence). V shed 5 bases and J 3 bases; nucleotides not matched to a gene: 25. The CDR3 has 20 residues.

The chain recombines TRBV7-9 with TRBJ2-4, with 10 positions matching TRBD2. CDR1 is SEHNR and CDR2 is FQNEAQ in the germline V gene (reference sequence). V lost 1 base and J lost 4; bases outside the gene matches: 7. The CDR3 runs 17 residues. In nucleotides, the CDR3 is TGTGCCAGCAGCTTAGTTGCGGCTAGCGGGAGTAAAAACATTCAGTACTTC. Translated, it gives CASSLVAASGSKNIQYF.

The genes are TRBV27 and TRBJ2-1; 11 bases line up with TRBD2. The V segment lost 5 bases and the J segment 9 bases; nucleotides outside the gene matches: 15. Germline assignment: CDR1 MNHEY and CDR2 SMNVEV (reference sequence). There are 17 residues in the CDR3. CDR3 loop: CASSTHPGLAGGFEQFF. Written as DNA, the CDR3 is TGTGCCAGCAGTACCCACCCAGGGCTAGCGGGAGGCTTTGAGCAGTTCTTC.